This T cell receptor (beta chain) was captured in a study of control samples from healthy donors and cancer patients. V was clipped by 4 bases and J by 6 bases, with 16 bases between them. Germline V gene lookup returns CDR1 MDHEN and CDR2 SYDVKM. CDR3 length: 16 amino acids. Data came from immunoSEQ multiplex PCR; TCRdb stores just in-frame clones and leaves some out. This sample has roughly 150,000 clones; about 86% occur once, and the top ten carry more than 1.5%. The sample consisted of blood. The gene calls are TRBV28 and TRBJ1-6; possible D gene TRBD1, 6 bases. The receptor comes from a man aged 18 to 29 in good health. In DNA, the CDR3 is TGTGCCAGCAGTTCCCCCGGGACAATTCTTAATTCACCCCTCCACTTT. The encoded protein is CASSSPGTILNSPLHF. The full variable domain, with the rest looked up from reference TRBV28 and TRBJ1-6, is DVKVTQSSRYLVKRTGEKVFLECVQDMDHENMFWYRQDPGLGLRLIYFSYDVKMKEKGDIPEGYSVSREKKERFSLILESASTNQTSMYLCASSSPGTILNSPLHFGNGTRLTVT.